The entry that follows covers one TCR beta chain sequence. No antigen is known for it. These data belong to a study of shared clonotypes between healthy human individuals. Across the whole study: Each donor had three CD4 naive, three CD4 memory, two CD8 naive and one CD8 memory plate.

Germline values: CDR1 SGHDT, CDR2 YYEEEE. The CDR3 consists of 16 residues. Trimming stripped 0 bases from V and 0 bases from J, with 11 bases between. Whole-study results and caveats: What rarefaction showed was incomplete sorted-subset sequencing despite large depth. Several donors showed sharing of about 4.7% of naive CD4 clonotypes.

Measured with immunoSEQ multiplex PCR; TCRdb has only the in-frame clones, and not every one. The data contain around 1.4 million clones, 98% to 99% of them seen just once; the ten biggest clones take up over 0.3%. The clonotype was recovered from a man aged 30-40 years in good health. Input material: naive CD4+ T cells sorted from blood. As for subset: CD45RA+ positively selected. This chain joins TRBV5-6 and TRBJ2-3; possible D gene TRBD2, 6 bases. The CDR3 spells CASSLGLAYSTDTQYF. CDR3 in DNA: TGTGCCAGCAGCTTGGGTCTAGCGTATAGCACAGATACGCAGTATTTT.